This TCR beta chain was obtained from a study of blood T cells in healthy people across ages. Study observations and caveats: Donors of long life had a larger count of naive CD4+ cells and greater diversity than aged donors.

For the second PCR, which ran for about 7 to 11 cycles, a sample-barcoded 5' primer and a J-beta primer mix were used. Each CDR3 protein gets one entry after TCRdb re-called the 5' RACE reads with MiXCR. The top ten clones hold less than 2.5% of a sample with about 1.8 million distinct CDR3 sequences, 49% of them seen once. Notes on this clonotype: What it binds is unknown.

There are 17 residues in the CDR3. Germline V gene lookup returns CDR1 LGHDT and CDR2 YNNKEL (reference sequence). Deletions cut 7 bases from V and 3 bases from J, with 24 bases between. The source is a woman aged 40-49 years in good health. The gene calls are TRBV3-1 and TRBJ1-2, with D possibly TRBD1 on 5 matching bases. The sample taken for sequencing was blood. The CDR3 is CASTVTTRASGHYGYTF. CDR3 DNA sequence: TGTGCCAGCACCGTCACGACCAGGGCCTCTGGGCACTATGGCTACACCTTC.